This TCR beta chain derives from a study of blood T cell repertoires in COVID-19. At the level of the study: The origin of the acute and convalescent COVID-19 samples was the United States, Italy and Spain.

The V end was cut by 3 bases, the J end by 0 bases, with 10 bases between. Germline lookup yields CDR1 SGHTA and CDR2 FQGTGA. The CDR3 sequence is 15 residues long. Sequencing was performed with immunoSEQ multiplex PCR; in TCRdb, only in-frame clones are kept and a portion is missing. The sample records approximately 50,000 clones, around 85% being singletons. The gene calls are TRBV7-3 and TRBJ2-3; D is possibly TRBD2 (6 bases). The sequence derives from a man aged 60 to 75 with acute or convalescent COVID-19. The sequencing input was peripheral blood. The DNA for the CDR3 is TGTGCCAGCAGCTTCGGGGCGGGGAGCACAGATACGCAGTATTTT. It yields the protein CASSFGAGSTDTQYF.